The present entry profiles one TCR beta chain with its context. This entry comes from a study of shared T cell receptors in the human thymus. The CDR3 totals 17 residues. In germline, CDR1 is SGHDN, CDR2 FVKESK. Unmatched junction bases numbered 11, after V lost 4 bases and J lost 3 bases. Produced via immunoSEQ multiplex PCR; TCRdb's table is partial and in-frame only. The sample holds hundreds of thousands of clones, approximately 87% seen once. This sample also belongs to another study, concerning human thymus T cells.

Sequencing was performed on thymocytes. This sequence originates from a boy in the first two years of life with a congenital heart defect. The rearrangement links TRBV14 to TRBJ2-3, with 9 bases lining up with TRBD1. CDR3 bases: TGTGCCAGCAGCCGAGAACCGGTGGGACAGGGAACAGATACGCAGTATTTT. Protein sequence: CASSREPVGQGTDTQYF.